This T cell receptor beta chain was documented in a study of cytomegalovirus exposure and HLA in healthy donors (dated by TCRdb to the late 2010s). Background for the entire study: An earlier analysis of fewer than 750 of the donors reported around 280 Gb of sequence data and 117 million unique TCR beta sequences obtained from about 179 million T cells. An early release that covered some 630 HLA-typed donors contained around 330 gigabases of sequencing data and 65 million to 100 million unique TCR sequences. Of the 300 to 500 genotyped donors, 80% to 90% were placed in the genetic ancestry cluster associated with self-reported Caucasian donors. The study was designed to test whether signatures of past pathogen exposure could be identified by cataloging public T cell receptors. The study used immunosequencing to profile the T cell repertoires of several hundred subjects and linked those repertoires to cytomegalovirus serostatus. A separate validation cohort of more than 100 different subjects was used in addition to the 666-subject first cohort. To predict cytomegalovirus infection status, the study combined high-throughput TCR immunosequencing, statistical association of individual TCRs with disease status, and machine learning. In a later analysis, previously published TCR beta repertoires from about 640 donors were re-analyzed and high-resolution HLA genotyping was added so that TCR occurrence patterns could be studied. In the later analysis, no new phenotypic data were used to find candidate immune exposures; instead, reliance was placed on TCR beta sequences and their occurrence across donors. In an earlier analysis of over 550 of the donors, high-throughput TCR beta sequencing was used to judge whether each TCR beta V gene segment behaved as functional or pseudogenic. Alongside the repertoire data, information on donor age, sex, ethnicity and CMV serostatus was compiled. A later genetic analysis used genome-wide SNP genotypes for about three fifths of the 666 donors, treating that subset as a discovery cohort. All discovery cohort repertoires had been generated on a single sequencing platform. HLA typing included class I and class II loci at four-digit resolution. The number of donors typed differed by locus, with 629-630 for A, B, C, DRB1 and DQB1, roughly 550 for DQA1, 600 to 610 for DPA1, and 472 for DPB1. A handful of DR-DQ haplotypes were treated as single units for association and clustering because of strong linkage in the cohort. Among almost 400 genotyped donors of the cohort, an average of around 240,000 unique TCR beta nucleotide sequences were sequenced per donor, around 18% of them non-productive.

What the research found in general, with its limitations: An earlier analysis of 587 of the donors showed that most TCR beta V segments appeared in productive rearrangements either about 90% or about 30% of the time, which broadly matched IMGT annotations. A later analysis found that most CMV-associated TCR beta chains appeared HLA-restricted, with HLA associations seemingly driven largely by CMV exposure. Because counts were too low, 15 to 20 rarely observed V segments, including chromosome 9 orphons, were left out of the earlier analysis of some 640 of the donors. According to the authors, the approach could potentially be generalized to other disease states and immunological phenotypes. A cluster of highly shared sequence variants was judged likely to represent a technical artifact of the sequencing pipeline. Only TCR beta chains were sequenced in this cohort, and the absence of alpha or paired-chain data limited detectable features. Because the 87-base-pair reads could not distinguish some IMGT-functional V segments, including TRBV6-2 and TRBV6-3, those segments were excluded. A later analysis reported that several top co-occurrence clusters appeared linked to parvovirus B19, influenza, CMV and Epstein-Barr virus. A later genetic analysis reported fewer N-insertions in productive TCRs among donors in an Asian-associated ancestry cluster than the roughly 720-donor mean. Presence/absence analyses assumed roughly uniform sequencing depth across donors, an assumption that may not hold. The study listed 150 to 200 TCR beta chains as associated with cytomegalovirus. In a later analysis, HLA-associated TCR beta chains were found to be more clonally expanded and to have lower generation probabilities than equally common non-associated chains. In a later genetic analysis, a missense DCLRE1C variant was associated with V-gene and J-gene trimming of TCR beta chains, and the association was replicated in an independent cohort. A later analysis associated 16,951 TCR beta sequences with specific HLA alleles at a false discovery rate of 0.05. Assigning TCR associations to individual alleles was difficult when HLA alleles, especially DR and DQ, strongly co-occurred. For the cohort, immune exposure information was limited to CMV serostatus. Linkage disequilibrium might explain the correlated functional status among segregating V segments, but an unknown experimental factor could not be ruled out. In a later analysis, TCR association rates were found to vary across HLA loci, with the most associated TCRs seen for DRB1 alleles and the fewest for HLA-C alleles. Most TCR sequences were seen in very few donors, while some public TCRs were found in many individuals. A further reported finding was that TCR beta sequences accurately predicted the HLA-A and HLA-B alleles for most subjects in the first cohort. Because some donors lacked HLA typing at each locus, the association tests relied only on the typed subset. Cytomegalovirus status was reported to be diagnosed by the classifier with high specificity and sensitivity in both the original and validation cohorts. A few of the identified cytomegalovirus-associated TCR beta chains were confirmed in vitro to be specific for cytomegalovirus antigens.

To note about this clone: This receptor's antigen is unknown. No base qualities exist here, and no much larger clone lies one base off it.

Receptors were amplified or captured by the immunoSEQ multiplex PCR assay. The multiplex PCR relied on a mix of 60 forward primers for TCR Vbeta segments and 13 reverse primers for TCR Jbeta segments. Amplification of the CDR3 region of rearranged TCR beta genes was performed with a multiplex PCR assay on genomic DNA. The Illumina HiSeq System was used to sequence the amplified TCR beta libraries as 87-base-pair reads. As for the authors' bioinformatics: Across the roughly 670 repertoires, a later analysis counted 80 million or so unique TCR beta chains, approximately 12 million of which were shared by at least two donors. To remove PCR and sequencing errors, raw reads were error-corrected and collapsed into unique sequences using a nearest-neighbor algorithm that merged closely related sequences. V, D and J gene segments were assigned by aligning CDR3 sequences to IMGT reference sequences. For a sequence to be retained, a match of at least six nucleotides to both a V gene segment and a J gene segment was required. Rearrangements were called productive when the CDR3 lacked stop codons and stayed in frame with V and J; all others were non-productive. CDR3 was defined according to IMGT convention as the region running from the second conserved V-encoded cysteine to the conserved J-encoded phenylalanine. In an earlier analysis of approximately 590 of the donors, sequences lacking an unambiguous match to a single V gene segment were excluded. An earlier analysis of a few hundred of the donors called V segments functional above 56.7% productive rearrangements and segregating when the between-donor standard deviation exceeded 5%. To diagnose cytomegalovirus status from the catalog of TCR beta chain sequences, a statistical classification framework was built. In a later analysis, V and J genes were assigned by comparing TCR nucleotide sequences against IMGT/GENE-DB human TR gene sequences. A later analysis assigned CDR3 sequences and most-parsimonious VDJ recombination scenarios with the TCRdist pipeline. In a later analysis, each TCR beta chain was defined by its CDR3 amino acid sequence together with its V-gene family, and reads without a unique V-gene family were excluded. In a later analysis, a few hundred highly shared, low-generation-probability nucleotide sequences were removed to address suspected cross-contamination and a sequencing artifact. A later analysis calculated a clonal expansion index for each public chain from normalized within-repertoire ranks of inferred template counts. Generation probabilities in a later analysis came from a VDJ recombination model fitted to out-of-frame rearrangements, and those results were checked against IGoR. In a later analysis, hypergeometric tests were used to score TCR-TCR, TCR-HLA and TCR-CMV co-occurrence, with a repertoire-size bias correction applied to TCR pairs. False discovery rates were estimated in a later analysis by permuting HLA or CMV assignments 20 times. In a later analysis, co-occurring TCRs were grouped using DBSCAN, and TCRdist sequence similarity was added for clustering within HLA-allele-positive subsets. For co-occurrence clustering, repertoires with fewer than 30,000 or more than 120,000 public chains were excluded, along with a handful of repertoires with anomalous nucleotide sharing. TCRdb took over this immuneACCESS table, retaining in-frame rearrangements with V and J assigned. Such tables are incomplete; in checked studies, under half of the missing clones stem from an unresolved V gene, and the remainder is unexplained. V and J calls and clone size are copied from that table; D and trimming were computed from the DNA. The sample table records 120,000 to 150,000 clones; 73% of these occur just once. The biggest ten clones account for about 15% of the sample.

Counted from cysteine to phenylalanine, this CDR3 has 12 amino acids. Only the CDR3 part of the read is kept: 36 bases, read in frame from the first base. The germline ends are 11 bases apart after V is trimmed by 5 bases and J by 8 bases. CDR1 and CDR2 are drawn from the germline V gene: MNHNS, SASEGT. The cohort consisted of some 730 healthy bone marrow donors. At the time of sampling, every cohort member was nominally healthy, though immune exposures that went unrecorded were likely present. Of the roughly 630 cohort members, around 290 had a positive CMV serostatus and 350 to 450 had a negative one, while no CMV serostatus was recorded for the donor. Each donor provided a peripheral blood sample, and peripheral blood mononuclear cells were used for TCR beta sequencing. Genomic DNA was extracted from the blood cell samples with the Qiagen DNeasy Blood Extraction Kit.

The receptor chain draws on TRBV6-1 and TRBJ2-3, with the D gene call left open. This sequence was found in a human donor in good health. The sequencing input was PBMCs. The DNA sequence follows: TGTGCCAGCAGTCCTGTCCCCGGTACGCAGTATTTT. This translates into CASSPVPGTQYF.